Listed here is a single T cell receptor (beta chain). This receptor's antigen is unknown. Per-base qualities were not stored, and no clone one base away is much larger. The CDR3 regions of human TCRbeta chains were subjected to immunosequencing. Regarding the original processing steps: Repertoire TCRs were matched against a reference library of SARS-CoV-2-specific TCRs generated with the MIRA antigen-specificity platform. Breadth was defined as the fraction of unique TCRs that were SARS-CoV-2-associated, and depth was defined as the fraction of total T cells that were SARS-CoV-2-associated. Each spike-specific TCR was assigned to its reactive spike region and to a CD4 or CD8 class using the MIRA data. Log10-transformed breadth and depth values were compared by one-way ANOVA with Sidak's multiple comparisons tests. Here the immuneACCESS table is served through TCRdb, limited to in-frame sequences with V and J called. Missing clones are a known gap in these copies; in checked studies unresolved V genes cover under half, and the rest lacks a known reason. That table gives V, J and clone size, and the DNA gave D and trimming. This sample lists approximately 150,000 clones; roughly 92% were detected once. Approximately 1.5% of the sample goes to the ten largest clones.

The data stem from a study of T cell responses to AZD1222 COVID-19 vaccine (dated by TCRdb to 2020 to 2023). A note on the overall study: AZD1222 recipients with second doses at about 4 weeks or about 12 weeks were pooled, because spike-specific TCR depth and breadth did not differ between schedules. TCR sequencing covered more than 230 trial participants: 200 to 220 given two doses of AZD1222 and approximately 25 given two doses of MenACWY control vaccine. Trial participants were enrolled by age into 18-55, 56-69 and 70-plus year subgroups, with about 150, 28 and 57 TCR-sequenced participants respectively. What the work shows at the level of the full study, not this receptor alone: Conclusions about previously exposed vaccinees were limited because only six AZD1222 recipients were SARS-CoV-2 seropositive at baseline. The vaccine-associated CD4 TCRs covered the entire spike protein, and the dominant responses fell in regions 160-218 and 743-854. Participants were mostly white British, with more females than males. The authors suggested clonal diversity may have been underestimated. After two AZD1222 doses, both the breadth and the depth of spike-specific TCRs were significantly higher than at day 0 and than in MenACWY recipients. Reportedly, close to half of the unique spike-specific TCRs recognized epitopes lying outside the regions that are mutated in the B.1.351 and B.1.1.7 variants. No day 14 peak-response samples were available, so repertoires were characterized only after the peak T cell response. In the small 56-69-year group, the increase in depth fell short of significance, most likely because of low power.

V is cut by 4 bases and J by 0 bases, and the space between the germline ends is 18 bases. Reading the germline V gene (reference sequence) gives CDR1 SEHNR and CDR2 FQNEAQ. The CDR3 holds 17 amino acids from the cysteine to the phenylalanine. CDR3 DNA is the only sequence kept; it has 51 bases, read in frame from the first base. What this sample's time point label stands for: baseline before first vaccination. The vaccinee samples were drawn from two UK trials, COV001 and COV002, one of which was a single-blind randomized controlled phase 2/3 trial testing AZD1222 (ChAdOx1 nCoV-19) in healthy adults. Trial participant PBMC samples were collected at day 0 and day 28 after the second dose for TCRbeta chain sequencing.

The sample in question was peripheral blood, obtained on day 0 of AZD1222 vaccination. The chain is made from TRBV7-9 and TRBJ1-1; tentative D gene TRBD1, with 6 bases matching. This sequence was found in an adult in good health. The DNA sequence reads TGTGCCAGCAGCTCAACCCCTCAGGGGTTTATGAACACTGAAGCTTTCTTT. Protein translation: CASSSTPQGFMNTEAFF.